This T cell receptor (beta chain) was captured in a study of blood T cell repertoires in COVID-19. Original handling: Nucleated cell number was recorded as an estimate derived from reference gene primer amplification. The table came from immunoSEQ multiplex PCR; TCRdb's copy has only in-frame clones and leaves some out. D and trimming come from the DNA, and the V and J calls and clone size come from that table. This table has some 250,000 clones, 88% appearing once. Germline CDR1 reads GTSNPN; CDR2 reads SVGIG (reference sequence). The CDR3 is 13 amino acids. V gave up 4 bases and J gave up 4 bases, with 13 bases separating them.

The sample was peripheral blood. V gene TRBV30 combines with J gene TRBJ1-1; D ambiguous. This clonotype was sampled from a human donor in a cohort sampled during active COVID-19. The CDR3 nucleotides are TGTGCCTGGAATGTCGGGGAGGGCACTGAAGCTTTCTTT. Protein sequence: CAWNVGEGTEAFF.